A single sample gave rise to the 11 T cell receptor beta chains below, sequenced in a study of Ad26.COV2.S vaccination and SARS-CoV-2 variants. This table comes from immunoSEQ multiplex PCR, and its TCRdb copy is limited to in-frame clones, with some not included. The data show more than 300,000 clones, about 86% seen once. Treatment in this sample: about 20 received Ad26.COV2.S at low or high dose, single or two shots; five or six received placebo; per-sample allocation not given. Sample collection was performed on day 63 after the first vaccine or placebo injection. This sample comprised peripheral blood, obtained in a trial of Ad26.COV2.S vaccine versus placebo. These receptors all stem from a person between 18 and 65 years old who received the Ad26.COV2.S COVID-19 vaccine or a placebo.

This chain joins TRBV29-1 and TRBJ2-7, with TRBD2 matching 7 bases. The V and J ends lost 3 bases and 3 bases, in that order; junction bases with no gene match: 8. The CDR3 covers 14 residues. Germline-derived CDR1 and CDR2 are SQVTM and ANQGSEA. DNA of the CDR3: TGCAGCGTTGAGGGTGTAGAGCGGGACTACGAGCAGTACTTC. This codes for CSVEGVERDYEQYF.

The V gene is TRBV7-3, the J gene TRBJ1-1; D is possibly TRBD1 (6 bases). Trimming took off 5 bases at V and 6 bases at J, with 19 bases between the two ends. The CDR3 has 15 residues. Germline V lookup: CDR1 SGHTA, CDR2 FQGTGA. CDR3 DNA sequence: TGTGCCAGCAGCGCCGGGACAACAAACGGGGCTGAAGCTTTCTTT. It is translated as CASSAGTTNGAEAFF.

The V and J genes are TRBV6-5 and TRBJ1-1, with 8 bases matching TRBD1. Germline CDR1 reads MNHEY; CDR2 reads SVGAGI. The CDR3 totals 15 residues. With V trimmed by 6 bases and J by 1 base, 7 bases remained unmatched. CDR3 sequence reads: CASSKNGQGNTEAFF. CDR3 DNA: TGTGCCAGCAGCAAAAACGGACAGGGGAACACTGAAGCTTTCTTT.

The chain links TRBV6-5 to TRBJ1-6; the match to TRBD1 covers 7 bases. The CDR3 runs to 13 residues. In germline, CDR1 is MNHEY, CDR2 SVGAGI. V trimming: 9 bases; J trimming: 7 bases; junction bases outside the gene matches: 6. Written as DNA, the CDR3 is TGTGCCAGTGCGACAGGGAGAAATTCACCCCTCCACTTT. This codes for CASATGRNSPLHF.

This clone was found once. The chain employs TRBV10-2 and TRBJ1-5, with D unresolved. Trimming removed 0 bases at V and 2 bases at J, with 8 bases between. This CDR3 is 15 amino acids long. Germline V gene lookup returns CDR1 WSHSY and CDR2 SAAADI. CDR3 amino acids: CASSESGLGNQPQHF. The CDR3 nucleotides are TGCGCCAGCAGTGAGTCGGGGTTGGGCAATCAGCCCCAGCATTTT.

The CDR3 protein is CASSFGQDQETQYF. The CDR3 nucleotides are TGTGCCAGCAGCTTCGGGCAGGACCAAGAGACCCAGTACTTC. The chain employs TRBV11-2 and TRBJ2-5; D is unclear. Germline CDR1 and CDR2: SGHAT and FQNNGV. V was shortened by 3 bases and J by 0 bases, with 8 bases between the two germline ends. The CDR3 length is 14 residues.

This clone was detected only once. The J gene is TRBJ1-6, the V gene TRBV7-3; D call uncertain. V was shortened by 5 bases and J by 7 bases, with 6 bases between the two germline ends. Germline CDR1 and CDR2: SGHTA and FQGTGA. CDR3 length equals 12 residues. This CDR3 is CASSPLNSPLHF. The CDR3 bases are TGTGCCAGCAGCCCCCTAAATTCACCCCTCCACTTT.

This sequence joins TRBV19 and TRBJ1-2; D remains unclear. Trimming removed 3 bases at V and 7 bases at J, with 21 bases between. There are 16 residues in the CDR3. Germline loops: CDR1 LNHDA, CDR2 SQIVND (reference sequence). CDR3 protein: CASSIVRAGGVSGYTF. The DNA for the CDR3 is TGTGCCAGTAGTATCGTTAGGGCAGGAGGAGTCTCTGGCTACACCTTC.

The CDR3 protein is CASRPLGLDHNEQFF. As DNA, the CDR3 is TGTGCCAGCAGACCCCTAGGGCTAGACCACAATGAGCAGTTCTTC. This chain uses TRBV6-6 with TRBJ2-1; D unclear. The V gene's germline CDR1 is MNHNY and CDR2 SVGAGI (reference sequence). V dropped 6 bases and J dropped 5 bases, with 17 bases sitting between them. CDR3 length: 15 amino acids.

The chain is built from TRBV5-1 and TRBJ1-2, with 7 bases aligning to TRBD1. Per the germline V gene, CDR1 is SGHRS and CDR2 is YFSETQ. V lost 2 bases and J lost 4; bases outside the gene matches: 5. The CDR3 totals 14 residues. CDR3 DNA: TGCGCCAGCAGCTTTACTACAGGGGTCTATGGCTACACCTTC. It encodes CASSFTTGVYGYTF.

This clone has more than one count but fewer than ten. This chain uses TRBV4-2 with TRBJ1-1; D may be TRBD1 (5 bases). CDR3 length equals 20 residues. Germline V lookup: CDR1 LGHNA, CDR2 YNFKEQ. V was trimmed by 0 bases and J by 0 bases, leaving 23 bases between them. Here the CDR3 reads CASSQDWVDWGPHVNTEAFF. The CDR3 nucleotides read TGTGCCAGCAGCCAAGATTGGGTCGATTGGGGCCCTCATGTGAACACTGAAGCTTTCTTT.